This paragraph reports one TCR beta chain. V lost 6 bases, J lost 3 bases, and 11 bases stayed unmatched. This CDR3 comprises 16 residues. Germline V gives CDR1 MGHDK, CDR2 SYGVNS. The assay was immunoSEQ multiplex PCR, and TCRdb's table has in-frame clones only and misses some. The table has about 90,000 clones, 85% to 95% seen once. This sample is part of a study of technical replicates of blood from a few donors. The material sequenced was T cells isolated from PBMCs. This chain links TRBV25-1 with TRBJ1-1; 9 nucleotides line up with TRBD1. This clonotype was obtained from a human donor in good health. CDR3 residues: CASSGTGYQTDTEAFF. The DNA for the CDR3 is TGTGCCAGCAGCGGGACAGGGTATCAGACGGACACTGAAGCTTTCTTT.